This TCR beta chain derives from a study of tumor-infiltrating lymphocytes in primary liver carcinoma. The germline V gene encodes CDR1 MNHNY and CDR2 SVGAGI (reference sequence). This CDR3 region has 14 residues. Between the trimmed V and J ends, which lost 7 bases and 0 bases, there was a span of 10 bases. TCR beta cDNA was made from around 460 ng total RNA with a constant-region primer. Three nested multiplex PCR rounds, a slightly modified ARM-PCR method, built the TCR beta libraries. Each of the first two PCR rounds ran roughly 9 cycles with TRBV1-TRBV30 forward and C-beta reverse primers. TCRdb called the multiplex PCR reads again in MiXCR, with one record for every CDR3 protein. The sample yields about 180,000 distinct CDR3 sequences, approximately 60% seen once. Researchers drew blood RNA from unsorted whole blood and extracted germline DNA as well.

This chain joins TRBV6-6 and TRBJ1-3; D is perhaps TRBD1 (5 bases). Sample: peripheral blood. This TCR was recovered from a man between 40 and 49 years old with primary liver carcinoma and hepatitis B virus infection. Here the CDR3 reads CASNPGHSGNTIYF. The CDR3 DNA reads as TGTGCCAGCAACCCCGGACACTCTGGAAACACCATATATTTT.